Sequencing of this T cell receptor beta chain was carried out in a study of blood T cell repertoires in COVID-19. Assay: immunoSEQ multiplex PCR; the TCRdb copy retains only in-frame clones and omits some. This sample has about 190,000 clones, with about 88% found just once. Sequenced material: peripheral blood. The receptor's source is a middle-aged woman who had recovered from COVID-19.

The CDR3 DNA follows: TGCGCCAGCAGCTCGAGCGGTGGAGCGGGTGGAAACACCGGGGAGCTGTTTTTT. Amino acid sequence: CASSSSGGAGGNTGELFF. V is TRBV5-1 and J is TRBJ2-2, with TRBD2 as a possible D gene (6 bases). This CDR3 spans 18 amino acids. Germline values: CDR1 SGHRS, CDR2 YFSETQ. Trimming pared 3 bases from V and 2 bases from J, leaving 20 bases between.